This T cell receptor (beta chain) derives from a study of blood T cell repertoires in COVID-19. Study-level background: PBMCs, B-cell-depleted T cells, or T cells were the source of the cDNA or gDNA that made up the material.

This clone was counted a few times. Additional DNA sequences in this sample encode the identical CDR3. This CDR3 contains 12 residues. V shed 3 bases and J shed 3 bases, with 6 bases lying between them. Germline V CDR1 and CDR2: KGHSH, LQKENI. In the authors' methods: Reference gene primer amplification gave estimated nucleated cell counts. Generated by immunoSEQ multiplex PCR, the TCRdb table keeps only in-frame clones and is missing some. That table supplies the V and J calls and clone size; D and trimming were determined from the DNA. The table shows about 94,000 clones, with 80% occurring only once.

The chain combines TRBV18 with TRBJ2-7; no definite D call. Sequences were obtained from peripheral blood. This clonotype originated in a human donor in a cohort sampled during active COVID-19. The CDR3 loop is CASSPSSYEQYF. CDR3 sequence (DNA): TGTGCCAGCTCACCGAGTAGCTACGAGCAGTACTTC.